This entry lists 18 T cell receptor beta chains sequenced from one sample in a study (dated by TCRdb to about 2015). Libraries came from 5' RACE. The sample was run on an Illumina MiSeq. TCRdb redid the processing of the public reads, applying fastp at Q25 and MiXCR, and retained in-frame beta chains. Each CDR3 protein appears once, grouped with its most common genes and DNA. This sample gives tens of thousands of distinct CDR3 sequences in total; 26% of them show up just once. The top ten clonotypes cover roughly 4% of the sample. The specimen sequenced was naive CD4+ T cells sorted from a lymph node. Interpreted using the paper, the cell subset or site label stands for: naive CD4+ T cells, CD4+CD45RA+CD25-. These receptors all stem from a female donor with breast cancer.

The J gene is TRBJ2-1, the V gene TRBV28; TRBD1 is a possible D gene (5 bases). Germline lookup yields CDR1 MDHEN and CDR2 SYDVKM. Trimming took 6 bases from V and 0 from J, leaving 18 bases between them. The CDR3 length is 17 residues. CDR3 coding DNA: TGTGCCAGCAGGGCTTTTCTTCAGGGTAGCTCCTACAATGAGCAGTTCTTC. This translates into CASRAFLQGSSYNEQFF.

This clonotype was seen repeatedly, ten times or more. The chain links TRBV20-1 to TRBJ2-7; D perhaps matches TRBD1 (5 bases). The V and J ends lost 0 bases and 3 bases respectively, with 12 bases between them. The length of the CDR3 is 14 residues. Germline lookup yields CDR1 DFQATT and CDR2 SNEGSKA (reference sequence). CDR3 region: CSARDLDTSYEQYF. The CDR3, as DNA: TGCAGTGCTAGAGACCTGGACACGAGCTACGAGCAGTACTTC.

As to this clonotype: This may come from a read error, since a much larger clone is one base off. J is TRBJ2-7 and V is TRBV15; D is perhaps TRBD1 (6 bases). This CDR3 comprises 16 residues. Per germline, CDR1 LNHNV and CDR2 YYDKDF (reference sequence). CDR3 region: CATGRGPKTGSGEQYF. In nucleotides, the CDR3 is TGTGCCACCGGCAGAGGGCCGAAAACAGGGTCTGGGGAGCAGTACTTC.

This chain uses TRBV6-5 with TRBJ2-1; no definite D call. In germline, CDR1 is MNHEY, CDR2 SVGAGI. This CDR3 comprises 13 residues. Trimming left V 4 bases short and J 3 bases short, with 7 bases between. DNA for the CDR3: TGTGCCAGCAGTTCCAGGTTCTACAATGAGCAGTTCTTC. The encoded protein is CASSSRFYNEQFF.

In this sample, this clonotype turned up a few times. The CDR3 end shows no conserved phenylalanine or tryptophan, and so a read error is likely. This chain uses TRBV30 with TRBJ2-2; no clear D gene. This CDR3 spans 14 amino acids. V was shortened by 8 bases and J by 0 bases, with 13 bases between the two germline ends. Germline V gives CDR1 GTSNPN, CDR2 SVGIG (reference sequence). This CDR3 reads CAGLGLTNTGELFL. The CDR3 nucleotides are TGTGCCGGCCTCGGGCTAACGAACACCGGGGAGCTGTTTCTT.

The CDR3, as DNA: TGTGCCAGCCGGGGGCCCATCACCGGGGAGCTGTTTTTT. Its protein is CASRGPITGELFF. The chain employs TRBV27 and TRBJ2-2; D assignment may be TRBD1 or TRBD2 (6 bases each). V was cut by 8 bases and J by 4 bases, with 11 bases left in between. The length of the CDR3 is 13 residues. Looked up from germline, CDR1 is MNHEY and CDR2 is SMNVEV (reference sequence).

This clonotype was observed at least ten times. In DNA, the CDR3 is TGCAGCGTTCAAACCTCAACTAATGAAAAACTGTTTTTT. It encodes CSVQTSTNEKLFF. The V call is TRBV29-1, the J call TRBJ1-4, with unresolved D. The V gene's germline CDR1 is SQVTM and CDR2 ANQGSEA. This CDR3 has 13 residues. V was pared by 5 bases and J by 0 bases, with 7 bases between.

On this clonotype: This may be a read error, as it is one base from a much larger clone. In nucleotides, the CDR3 is TGTGCCAGCAGCCAAGATTCGGGACTGATGGGGAATGAGCAGCTCTTC. It yields the protein CASSQDSGLMGNEQLF. The J gene is TRBJ2-1, the V gene TRBV4-2; possible D gene TRBD2, 6 bases. The length of the CDR3 is 16 residues. Germline CDR1 and CDR2: LGHNA and YNFKEQ.

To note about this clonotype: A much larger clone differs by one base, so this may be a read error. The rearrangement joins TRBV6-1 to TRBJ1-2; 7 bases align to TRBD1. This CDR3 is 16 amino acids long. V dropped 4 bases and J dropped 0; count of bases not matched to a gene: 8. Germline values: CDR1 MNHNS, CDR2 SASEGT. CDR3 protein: CASSGRQGWTNYGYTF. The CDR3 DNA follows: TGTGCCAGCAGTGGCAGACAGGGATGGACTAACTATGGCTACACCTTC.

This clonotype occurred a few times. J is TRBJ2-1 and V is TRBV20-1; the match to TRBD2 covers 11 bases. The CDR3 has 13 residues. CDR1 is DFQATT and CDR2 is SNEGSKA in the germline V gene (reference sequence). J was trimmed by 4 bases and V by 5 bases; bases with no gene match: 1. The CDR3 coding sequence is TGCAGTGCTGGGACTAGCGGATACAATGAGCAGTTCTTC. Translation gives CSAGTSGYNEQFF.

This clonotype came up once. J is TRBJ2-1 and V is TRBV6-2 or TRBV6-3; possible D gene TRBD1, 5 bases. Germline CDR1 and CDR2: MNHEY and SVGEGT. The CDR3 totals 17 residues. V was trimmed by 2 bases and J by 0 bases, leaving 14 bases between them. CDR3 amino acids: CASSYVRRQSSYNEQFF. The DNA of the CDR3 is TGTGCCAGCAGTTACGTCAGGCGACAGAGCTCCTACAATGAGCAGTTCTTC.

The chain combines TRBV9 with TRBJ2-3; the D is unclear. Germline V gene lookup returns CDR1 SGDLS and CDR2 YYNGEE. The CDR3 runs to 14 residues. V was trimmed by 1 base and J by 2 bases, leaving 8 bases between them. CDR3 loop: CASSVRLYTDTQYF. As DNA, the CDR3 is TGTGCCAGCAGCGTACGCCTGTACACAGATACGCAGTATTTT.

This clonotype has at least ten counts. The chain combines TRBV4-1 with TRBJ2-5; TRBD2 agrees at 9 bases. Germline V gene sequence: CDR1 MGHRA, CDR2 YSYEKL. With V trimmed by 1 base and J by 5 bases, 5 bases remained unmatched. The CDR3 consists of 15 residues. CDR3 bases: TGCGCCAGCAGCCAAGGAGGCGGGGGGGACGAGACCCAGTACTTC. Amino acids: CASSQGGGGDETQYF.

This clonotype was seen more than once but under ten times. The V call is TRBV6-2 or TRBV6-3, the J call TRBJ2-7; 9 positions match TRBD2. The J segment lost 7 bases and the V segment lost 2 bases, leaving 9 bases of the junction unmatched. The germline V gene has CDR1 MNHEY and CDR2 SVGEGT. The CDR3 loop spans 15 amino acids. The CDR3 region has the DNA TGTGCCAGCAGTTACGGTTTAGCGGGAGTACGAGAGCAGTACTTC. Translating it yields CASSYGLAGVREQYF.

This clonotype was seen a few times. CDR3 sequence (DNA): TGCGCCAGCAGCCAAGATCGGAGCGGACAGAACACCGGGGAGCTGTTTTTT. It encodes CASSQDRSGQNTGELFF. The chain carries TRBV4-3 and TRBJ2-2; TRBD1 or TRBD2 may be the D gene (5 bases each). This CDR3 comprises 17 residues. The germline CDR1 and CDR2 sequences are LGHNA and YSLEER. Trimming stripped 0 bases from V and 1 base from J, with 12 bases between.

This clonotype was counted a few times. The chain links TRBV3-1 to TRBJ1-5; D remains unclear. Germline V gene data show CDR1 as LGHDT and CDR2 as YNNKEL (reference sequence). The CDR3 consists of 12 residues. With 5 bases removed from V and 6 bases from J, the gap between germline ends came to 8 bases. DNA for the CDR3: TGTGCCAGCAGCGACGGAGGTCAGCCCCAGCATTTT. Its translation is CASSDGGQPQHF.

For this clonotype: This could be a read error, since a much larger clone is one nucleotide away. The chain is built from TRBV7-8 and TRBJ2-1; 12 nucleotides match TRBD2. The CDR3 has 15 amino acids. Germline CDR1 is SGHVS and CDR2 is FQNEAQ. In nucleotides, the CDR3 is TGTGCCGGCAGCCGACTAGCGGGAGTCTACAATGAGCAGTTCTTC. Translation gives CAGSRLAGVYNEQFF.

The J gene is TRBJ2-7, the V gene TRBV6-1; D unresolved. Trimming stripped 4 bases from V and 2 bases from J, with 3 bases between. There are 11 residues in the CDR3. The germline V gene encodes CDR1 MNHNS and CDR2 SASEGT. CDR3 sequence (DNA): TGTGCCAGCAGTGCCACCTACGAGCAGTACTTC. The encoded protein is CASSATYEQYF.